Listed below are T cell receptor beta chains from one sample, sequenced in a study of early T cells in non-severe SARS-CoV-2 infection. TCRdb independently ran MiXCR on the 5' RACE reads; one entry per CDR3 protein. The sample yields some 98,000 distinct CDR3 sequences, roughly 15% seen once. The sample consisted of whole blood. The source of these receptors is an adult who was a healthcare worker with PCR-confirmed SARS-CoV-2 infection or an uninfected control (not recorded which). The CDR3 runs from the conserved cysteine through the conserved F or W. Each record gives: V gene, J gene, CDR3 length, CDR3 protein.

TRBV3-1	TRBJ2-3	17	CASSQGAKVAGGDTQYF
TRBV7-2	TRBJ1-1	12	CASSERQIEAFF
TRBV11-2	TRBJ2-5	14	CASSLYRDQETQYF
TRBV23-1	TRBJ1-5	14	CASSQSWGNQPQHF
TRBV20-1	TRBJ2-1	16	CSARVPGLAGLHEQFF
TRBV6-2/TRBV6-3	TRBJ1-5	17	CASKGATYLYSNQPQHF
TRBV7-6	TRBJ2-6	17	CASSLAILNSGANVLTF
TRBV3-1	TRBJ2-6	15	CASSPGHTGANVLTF
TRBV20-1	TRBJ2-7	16	CSARARRTSVTYEQYF
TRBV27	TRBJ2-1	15	CASSSLAGVLNEQFF
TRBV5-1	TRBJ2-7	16	CASSFGAGTGTYEQYF